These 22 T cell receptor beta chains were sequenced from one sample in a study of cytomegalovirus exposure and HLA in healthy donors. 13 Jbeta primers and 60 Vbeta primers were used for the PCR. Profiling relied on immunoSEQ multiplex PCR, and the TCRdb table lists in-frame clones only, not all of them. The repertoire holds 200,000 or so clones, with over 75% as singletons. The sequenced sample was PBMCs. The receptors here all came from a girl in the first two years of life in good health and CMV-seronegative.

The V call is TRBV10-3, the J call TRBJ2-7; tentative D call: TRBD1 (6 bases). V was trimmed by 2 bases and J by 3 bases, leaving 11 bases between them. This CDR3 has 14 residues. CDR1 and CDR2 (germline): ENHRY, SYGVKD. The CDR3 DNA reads TGTGCCATCAGTGAGGGACAGTCAAACTACGAGCAGTACTTC. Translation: CAISEGQSNYEQYF.

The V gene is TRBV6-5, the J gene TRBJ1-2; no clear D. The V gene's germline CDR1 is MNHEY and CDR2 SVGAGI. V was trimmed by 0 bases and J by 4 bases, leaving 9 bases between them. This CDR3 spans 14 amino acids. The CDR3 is CASSYSRGLYGYTF. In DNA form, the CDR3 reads TGTGCCAGCAGTTACTCCCGTGGGCTCTATGGCTACACCTTC.

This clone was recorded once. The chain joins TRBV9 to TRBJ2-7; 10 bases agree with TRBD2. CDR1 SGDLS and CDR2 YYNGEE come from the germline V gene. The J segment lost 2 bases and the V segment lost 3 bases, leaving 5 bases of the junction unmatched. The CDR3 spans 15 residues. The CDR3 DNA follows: TGTGCCAGCAGCGCACACGGGACTAGCGCCTACGAGCAGTACTTC. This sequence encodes CASSAHGTSAYEQYF.

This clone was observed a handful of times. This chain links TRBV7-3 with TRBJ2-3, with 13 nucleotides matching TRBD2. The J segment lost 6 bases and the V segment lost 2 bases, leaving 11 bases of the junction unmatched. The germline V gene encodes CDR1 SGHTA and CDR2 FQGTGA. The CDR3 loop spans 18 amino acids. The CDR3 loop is CASSLFPPTSGRADTQYF. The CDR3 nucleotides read TGTGCCAGCAGCTTATTCCCCCCAACTAGCGGGAGGGCGGATACGCAGTATTTT.

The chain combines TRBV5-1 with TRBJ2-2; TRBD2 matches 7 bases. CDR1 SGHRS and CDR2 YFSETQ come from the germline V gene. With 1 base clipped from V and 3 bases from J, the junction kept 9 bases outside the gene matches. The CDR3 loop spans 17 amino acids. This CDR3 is CASSLFAGEGDTGELFF. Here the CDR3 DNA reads TGCGCCAGCAGCTTGTTCGCGGGGGAAGGGGACACCGGGGAGCTGTTTTTT.

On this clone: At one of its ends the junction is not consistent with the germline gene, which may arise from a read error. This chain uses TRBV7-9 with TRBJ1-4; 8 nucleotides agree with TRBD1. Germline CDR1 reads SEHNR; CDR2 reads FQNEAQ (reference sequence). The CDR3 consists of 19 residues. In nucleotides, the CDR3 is TGTTCCAGCAGCTTATTTTACGTTGGACAGGGCGGGGCTAATGAAAAACTGTTTTTT. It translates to CSSSLFYVGQGGANEKLFF.

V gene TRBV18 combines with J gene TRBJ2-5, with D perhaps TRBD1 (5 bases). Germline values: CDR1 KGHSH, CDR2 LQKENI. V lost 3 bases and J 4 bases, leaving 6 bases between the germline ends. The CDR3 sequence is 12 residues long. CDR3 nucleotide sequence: TGTGCCAGCTCACCGGGGCGAGAGACCCAGTACTTC. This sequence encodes CASSPGRETQYF.

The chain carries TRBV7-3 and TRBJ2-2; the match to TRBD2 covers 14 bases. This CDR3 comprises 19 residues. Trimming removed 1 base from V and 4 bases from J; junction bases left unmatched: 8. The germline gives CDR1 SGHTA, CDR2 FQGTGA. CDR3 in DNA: TGTGCCAGCAGCTTAATGGGACTAGCGGGAGAGGGTCGCACCGGGGAGCTGTTTTTT. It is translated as CASSLMGLAGEGRTGELFF.

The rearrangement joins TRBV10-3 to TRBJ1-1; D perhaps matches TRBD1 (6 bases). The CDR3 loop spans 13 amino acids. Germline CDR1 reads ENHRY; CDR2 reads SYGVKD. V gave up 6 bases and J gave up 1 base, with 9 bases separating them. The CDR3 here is CAIRRQENTEAFF. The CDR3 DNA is TGTGCCATCAGGAGACAGGAGAACACTGAAGCTTTCTTT.

The CDR3 region has the DNA TGCGCCAGCAGCCAATTTGTAGCGGGAGGGGGGTATAGCACAGATACGCAGTATTTT. This gives the protein CASSQFVAGGGYSTDTQYF. The V gene is TRBV4-3, the J gene TRBJ2-3, with 11 bases identical to TRBD2. The CDR3 is 19 amino acids. Germline lookup yields CDR1 LGHNA and CDR2 YSLEER. V shed 2 bases and J 0 bases; nucleotides not matched to a gene: 10.

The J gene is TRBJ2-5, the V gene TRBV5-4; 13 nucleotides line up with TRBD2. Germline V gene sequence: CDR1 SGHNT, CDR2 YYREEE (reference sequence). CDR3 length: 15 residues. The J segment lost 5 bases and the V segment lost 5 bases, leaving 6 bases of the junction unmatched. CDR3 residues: CASRPGLAGVETQYF. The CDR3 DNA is TGTGCCAGCAGACCCGGACTAGCGGGAGTTGAGACCCAGTACTTC.

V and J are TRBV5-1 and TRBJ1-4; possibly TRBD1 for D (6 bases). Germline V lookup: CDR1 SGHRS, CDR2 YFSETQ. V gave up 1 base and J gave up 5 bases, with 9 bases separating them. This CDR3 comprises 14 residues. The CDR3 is CASSLSGGNEKLFF. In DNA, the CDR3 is TGCGCCAGCAGCTTGAGCGGGGGCAATGAAAAACTGTTTTTT.

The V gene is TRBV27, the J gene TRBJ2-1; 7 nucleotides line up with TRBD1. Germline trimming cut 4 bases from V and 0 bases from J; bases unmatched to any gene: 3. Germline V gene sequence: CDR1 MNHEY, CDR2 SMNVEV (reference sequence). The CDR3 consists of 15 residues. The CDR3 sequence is CASSSTGSSYNEQFF. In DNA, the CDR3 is TGTGCCAGCAGTTCGACAGGGAGCTCCTACAATGAGCAGTTCTTC.

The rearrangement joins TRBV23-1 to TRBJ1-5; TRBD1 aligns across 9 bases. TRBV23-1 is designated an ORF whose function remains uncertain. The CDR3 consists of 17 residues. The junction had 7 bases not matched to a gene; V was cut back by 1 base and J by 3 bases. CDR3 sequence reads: CASSQLNLQGANQPQHF. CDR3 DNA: TGCGCCAGCAGTCAATTGAATCTACAGGGGGCCAATCAGCCCCAGCATTTT.

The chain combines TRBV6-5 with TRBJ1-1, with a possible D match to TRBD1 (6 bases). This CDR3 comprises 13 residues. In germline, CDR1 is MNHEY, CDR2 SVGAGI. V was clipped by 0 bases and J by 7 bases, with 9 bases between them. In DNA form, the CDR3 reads TGTGCCAGCAGTTACTCTGGGACACTTGAAGCTTTCTTT. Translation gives CASSYSGTLEAFF.

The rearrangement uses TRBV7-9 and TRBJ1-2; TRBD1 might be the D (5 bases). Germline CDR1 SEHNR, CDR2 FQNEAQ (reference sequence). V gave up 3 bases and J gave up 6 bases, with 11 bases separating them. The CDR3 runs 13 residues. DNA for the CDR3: TGTGCCAGCAGCTTCCCAGGGTTACATGGCTACACCTTC. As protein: CASSFPGLHGYTF. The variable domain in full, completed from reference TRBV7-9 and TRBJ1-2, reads DTGVSQNPRHKITKRGQNVTFRCDPISEHNRLYWYRQTLGQGPEFLTYFQNEAQLEKSRLLSDRFSAERPKGSFSTLEIQRTEQGDSAMYLCASSFPGLHGYTFGSGTRLTVV.

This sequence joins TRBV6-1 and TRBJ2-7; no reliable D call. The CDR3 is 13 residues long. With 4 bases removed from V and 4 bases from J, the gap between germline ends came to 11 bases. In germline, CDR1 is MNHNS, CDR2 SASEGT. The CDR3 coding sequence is TGTGCCAGCAGTGCATCCCACAGTTACGAGCAGTACTTC. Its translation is CASSASHSYEQYF.

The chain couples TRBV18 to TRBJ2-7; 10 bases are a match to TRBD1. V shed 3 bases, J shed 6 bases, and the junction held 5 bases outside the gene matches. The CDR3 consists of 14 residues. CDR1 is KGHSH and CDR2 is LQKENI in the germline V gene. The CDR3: CASSPGQGVGEQYF. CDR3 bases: TGTGCCAGCTCACCCGGACAGGGGGTTGGCGAGCAGTACTTC.

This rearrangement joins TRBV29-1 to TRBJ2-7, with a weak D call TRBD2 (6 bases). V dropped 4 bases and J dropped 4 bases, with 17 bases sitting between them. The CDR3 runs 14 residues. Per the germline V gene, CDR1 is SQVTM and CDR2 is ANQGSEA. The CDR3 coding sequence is TGCAGCGTTGGTAGCTTTTTGGAGGGATACGAGCAGTACTTC. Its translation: CSVGSFLEGYEQYF.

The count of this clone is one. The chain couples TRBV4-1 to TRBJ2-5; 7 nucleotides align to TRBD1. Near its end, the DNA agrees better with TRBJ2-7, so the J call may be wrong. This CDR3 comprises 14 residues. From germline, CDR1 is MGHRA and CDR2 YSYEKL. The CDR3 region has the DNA TGCGCCAGCAGCCACCCCGGGACAGTTTACGAGCAGTACTTC. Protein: CASSHPGTVYEQYF.

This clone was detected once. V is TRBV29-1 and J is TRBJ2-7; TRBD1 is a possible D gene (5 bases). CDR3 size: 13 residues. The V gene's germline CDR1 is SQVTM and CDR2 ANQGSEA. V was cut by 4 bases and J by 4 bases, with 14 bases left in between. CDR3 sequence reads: CSVVVQEGYEQYF. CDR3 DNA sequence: TGCAGCGTTGTTGTACAGGAAGGATACGAGCAGTACTTC.

The CDR3 nucleotides are TGTGCCAGCAGCTTAGCCTACCACTACGAGCAGTACTTC. Translation gives CASSLAYHYEQYF. The genes are TRBV27 and TRBJ2-7; D gene unclear. Germline V gene lookup returns CDR1 MNHEY and CDR2 SMNVEV (reference sequence). Trimming stripped 6 bases from V and 3 bases from J, with 12 bases between. This CDR3 spans 13 amino acids.